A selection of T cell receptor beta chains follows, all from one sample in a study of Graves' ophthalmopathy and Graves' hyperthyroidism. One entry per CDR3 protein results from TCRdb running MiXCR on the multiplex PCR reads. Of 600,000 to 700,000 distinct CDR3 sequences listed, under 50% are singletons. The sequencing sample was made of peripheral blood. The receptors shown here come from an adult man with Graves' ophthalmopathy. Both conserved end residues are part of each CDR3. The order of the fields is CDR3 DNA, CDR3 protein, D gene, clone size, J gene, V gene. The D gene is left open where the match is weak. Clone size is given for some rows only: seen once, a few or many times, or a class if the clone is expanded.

CDR3 DNA: TGTGCCAGCAGCTTGGGGGCAGGGACCTATGGCTACACCTTC
CDR3 protein: CASSLGAGTYGYTF
D gene: .
clone size: .
J gene: TRBJ1-2
V gene: TRBV5-8

CDR3 DNA: TGTGCCAGCAGCCTTGGACTAGCGGGCCGCTACGCCGGGGAGCTGTTTTTT
CDR3 protein: CASSLGLAGRYAGELFF
D gene: TRBD2
clone size: .
J gene: TRBJ2-2
V gene: TRBV11-1

CDR3 DNA: TGTGCCAGCAGCCCCCCGCCGGAAAAACCTTACGAGCAGTACTTC
CDR3 protein: CASSPPPEKPYEQYF
D gene: .
clone size: many
J gene: TRBJ2-7
V gene: TRBV7-9

CDR3 DNA: TGTGCCATCAGGTCCGGGACACCCAAAGAGCGTTACACCTTC
CDR3 protein: CAIRSGTPKERYTF
D gene: .
clone size: many
J gene: TRBJ1-2
V gene: TRBV10-3

CDR3 DNA: TGTGCCAGCAGTCGACAGGGACCCTCTGGGGCCAACGTCCTGACTTTC
CDR3 protein: CASSRQGPSGANVLTF
D gene: TRBD1
clone size: .
J gene: TRBJ2-6
V gene: TRBV7-2

CDR3 DNA: TGTGCCAGCAGCTTACTAGCGGGTAGGAGGGAGACCCAGTACTTC
CDR3 protein: CASSLLAGRRETQYF
D gene: TRBD2
clone size: many
J gene: TRBJ2-5
V gene: TRBV7-3

CDR3 DNA: TGTGCCAGCAGCAAACGACAGGCCGGGTTTGATTCACCCCTCCACTTT
CDR3 protein: CASSKRQAGFDSPLHF
D gene: .
clone size: many
J gene: TRBJ1-6
V gene: TRBV7-8

CDR3 DNA: TGTGCCAGCAGACGGCCCGGCGGGGGGCCTTACGAGCAGTACTTC
CDR3 protein: CASRRPGGGPYEQYF
D gene: TRBD2
clone size: many
J gene: TRBJ2-7
V gene: TRBV2

CDR3 DNA: TGTGCCAGCAGCCCTAGCGGGAGCACGGGTACCGGGGAGCTGTTTTTT
CDR3 protein: CASSPSGSTGTGELFF
D gene: TRBD2
clone size: .
J gene: TRBJ2-2
V gene: TRBV7-2

CDR3 DNA: TGTGCCAGCAGTAACAGTTGGGGGGTAGGAGTACTCAGCAATCAGCCCCAGCATTTT
CDR3 protein: CASSNSWGVGVLSNQPQHF
D gene: .
clone size: many
J gene: TRBJ1-5
V gene: TRBV7-8

CDR3 DNA: TGCGCCAGCAGCCAAGATGTGTACCGGACAGGGGGCCGCTACGAGCAGTACTTC
CDR3 protein: CASSQDVYRTGGRYEQYF
D gene: TRBD1
clone size: .
J gene: TRBJ2-7
V gene: TRBV4-3

CDR3 DNA: TGTGCCTGGAGTGGTAAAGGATCTGGGGCCAACGTCCTGACTTTC
CDR3 protein: CAWSGKGSGANVLTF
D gene: .
clone size: .
J gene: TRBJ2-6
V gene: TRBV30

CDR3 DNA: TGTGCCAGTAGTATGGGGGGACAGGGCCTCGATTCACCCCTCCACTTT
CDR3 protein: CASSMGGQGLDSPLHF
D gene: TRBD1
clone size: many
J gene: TRBJ1-6
V gene: TRBV19

CDR3 DNA: TGTGCCAGCAGTACCGGACAGCCATTTAATGAAAAACTGTTTTTT
CDR3 protein: CASSTGQPFNEKLFF
D gene: .
clone size: .
J gene: TRBJ1-4
V gene: TRBV2

CDR3 DNA: TGTGCCACCAGCCCGAAACGGGGGGTCTATGGCTACACCTTC
CDR3 protein: CATSPKRGVYGYTF
D gene: .
clone size: .
J gene: TRBJ1-2
V gene: TRBV15

CDR3 DNA: TGTGCCAGCAGCCTTACAGGGAGATTTACTGGCTACACCTTC
CDR3 protein: CASSLTGRFTGYTF
D gene: .
clone size: many
J gene: TRBJ1-2
V gene: TRBV5-5

CDR3 DNA: TGTGCCAGCAGCTTCCTGAACTACGAGCAGCCCCAGCATTTT
CDR3 protein: CASSFLNYEQPQHF
D gene: .
clone size: .
J gene: TRBJ1-5
V gene: TRBV5-5

CDR3 DNA: TGCAGTGCTAAAACAGGGGGCGGGGGCACTGAAGCTTTCTTT
CDR3 protein: CSAKTGGGGTEAFF
D gene: TRBD1
clone size: .
J gene: TRBJ1-1
V gene: TRBV20-1

CDR3 DNA: TGCAGCGTTGAAGAGTCTAACGAGCAGTACTTC
CDR3 protein: CSVEESNEQYF
D gene: .
clone size: many
J gene: TRBJ2-7
V gene: TRBV29-1

CDR3 DNA: TGTGCCATAAGGCGTCATCCTAATTCACCCCTCCACTTT
CDR3 protein: CAIRRHPNSPLHF
D gene: .
clone size: many
J gene: TRBJ1-6
V gene: TRBV2

CDR3 DNA: TGTGCCAGCAGCTTGCCCTTTAGGCAAGAGACCCAGTACTTC
CDR3 protein: CASSLPFRQETQYF
D gene: .
clone size: many
J gene: TRBJ2-5
V gene: TRBV7-2

CDR3 DNA: TGCGCCAGCAGCGTGACAGTTTTTGATGAAAAACTGTTTTTT
CDR3 protein: CASSVTVFDEKLFF
D gene: .
clone size: few
J gene: TRBJ1-4
V gene: TRBV4-1

CDR3 DNA: TGTGCCAGCAGCGTAGGGACGGATTACTACGAGCAGTACTTC
CDR3 protein: CASSVGTDYYEQYF
D gene: .
clone size: .
J gene: TRBJ2-7
V gene: TRBV9

CDR3 DNA: TGTGCCAGCAGCGCAGGACAGGGGGCCGGACAGCCCCAGCATTTT
CDR3 protein: CASSAGQGAGQPQHF
D gene: TRBD1
clone size: many
J gene: TRBJ1-5
V gene: TRBV7-2

CDR3 DNA: TGTGCCATATGGGCCGTGGCCTATGGCTACACCTTC
CDR3 protein: CAIWAVAYGYTF
D gene: .
clone size: many
J gene: TRBJ1-2
V gene: TRBV10-3

CDR3 DNA: TGTGCCAGTACCACAGATACTGAAGCTTTCTTT
CDR3 protein: CASTTDTEAFF
D gene: .
clone size: many
J gene: TRBJ1-1
V gene: TRBV19